A single T cell receptor beta chain is shown here with its context. Its binding antigen is unknown. There are no base qualities to consult, and no much larger clone falls within one base. The method behind the library was 5' RACE. Instrument on record: Illumina HiSeq 2500. A second PCR of roughly 6 to 11 cycles was run with a J-beta primer mix and a sample-barcoded 5' primer. Each TCR beta cDNA molecule received a unique molecular identifier from a template-switch 5' adaptor carrying 12 random nucleotides. Each sample yielded at least 3 million CDR3-containing paired-end reads. First-strand cDNA synthesis was performed from all RNA using the Mint cDNA synthesis kit, with priming by a TRBC-specific oligonucleotide. Following uracil-DNA glycosylase treatment, a first 18-cycle PCR with universal primers M1SS and BC2_uni_R was performed on all cDNA. Turning to the authors' computational methods: For normalization, 1 million high-quality reads were randomly selected from each sample, with every read carrying a distinct molecular identifier. Instead of being binned into consensus sequences, reads with shared molecular identifiers were discarded. CDR3 identification, clonotype clustering and error correction used MiTCR with a Q25 quality threshold and the strictest error-elimination algorithm. A nonparametric unseen species model with Euler transformation was used to estimate a lower bound on total TCR beta diversity. TCRdb took the public reads, trimmed them with fastp at Q25, ran MiXCR for clone calling and kept in-frame beta chains. Here each entry gathers all rows of one CDR3 protein and keeps the most common genes and DNA. It is TCRdb's table, rather than the study itself, that gives the V and J calls and clone size. A total of 1,500,000 or so distinct CDR3 sequences appear in this sample, approximately 42% of them only once. The top ten clones comprise over 3.5% of the sample.

Systemically healthy Caucasian individuals from Russia, around 38 in total and aged roughly 6 to 100 years, were included as donors. Each donor gave around 9.9 milliliters of peripheral blood, collected into EDTA-treated Vacutainer tubes. Ficoll-Paque density-gradient centrifugation was used to isolate PBMCs, with at least 6 million per sample. Total RNA, at least 6 micrograms per sample, was extracted from PBMCs with Trizol reagent. For every donor, an aliquot of PBMCs went through flow cytometry to measure the percentages of naive CD45RAhigh/CD27high T cells. The CDR3 runs 14 residues from the cysteine to the phenylalanine. Only the CDR3 DNA is retained, 42 bases long and in frame from the first base. For CDR1 and CDR2, the germline V gene lists MNHEY and SVGEGT. Trimming takes 6 bases from V and 4 bases from J, and the germline ends sit 13 bases apart. This entry is derived from a study of blood T cells in healthy people across ages (dated by TCRdb to 2013 to 2016). Concerning the study at large: In model experiments, template switching captured roughly one uniquely barcoded TCR beta cDNA molecule for every two T cells. To track age-related changes in TCR beta repertoire diversity, the study relied on deep sequencing normalized with unique cDNA molecular identifiers. Donors were grouped into four age groups: young (average 16 years), middle-aged (over 35), aged (roughly 62) and long-lived (just over 80). To avoid experimental bias, donors of different ages were spread randomly across the sequencing lanes. For two donors (one aged 18 to 29 and one aged 80 or older), the study analyzed two additional independent replicas of 1 million unique cDNA reads from the same blood draw.

The investigation overall reported the following: Because profiling used bulk unsorted PBMCs, naive and antigen-experienced compartments could not be compared conclusively. Observed TCR beta diversity correlated strongly with the percentage of naive T cells measured by flow cytometry. The long-lived group showed more naive CD4+ T cells, fewer expanded clones and increased TCR diversity than the aged group, suggesting age selection. Observed TCR beta diversity per million T cells fell roughly linearly with age, and a significant reduction was already apparent by age around 36. Estimates of total diversity based on one million sequenced T cells were considered lower bounds and underestimates. Because donor CMV infection status was unknown, age-related changes in expanded clonotypes were potentially confounded.

The sequencing input was blood. The chain employs TRBV6-2 or TRBV6-3 and TRBJ2-1; the D region possibly corresponds to TRBD2 (6 bases align). This clonotype was obtained from a woman younger than 30 in good health. The CDR3 region reads CASSRDWGYNEQFF. The sequence in DNA is TGTGCCAGCAGCAGGGACTGGGGTTACAATGAGCAGTTCTTC.